This entry lists 4 T cell receptor beta chains sequenced from one sample in a study of blood T cell repertoires in COVID-19. The table came from immunoSEQ multiplex PCR; TCRdb's copy has only in-frame clones and leaves some out. In the table there are over 200,000 clones, about 85% of which are singletons. Sequences were obtained from PBMCs or T cells enriched from blood (not recorded which). Receptor source: a middle-aged man who had recovered from COVID-19.

The J gene is TRBJ2-1, the V gene TRBV5-1; TRBD2 matches at 8 bases. Germline CDR1 SGHRS, CDR2 YFSETQ. The CDR3 sequence is 16 residues long. After removal of 4 bases from V and 3 bases from J, the junction contained 9 bases not matched to a gene. The CDR3 region has the DNA TGCGCCAGCAGCCCGGGACTAGGCCCCTACTACAATGAGCAGTTCTTC. It codes for CASSPGLGPYYNEQFF.

The chain is built from TRBV18 and TRBJ1-6, with TRBD1 identical over 7 bases. This CDR3 is built from 18 residues. Germline V gives CDR1 KGHSH, CDR2 LQKENI. J lost 0 bases, V lost 2 bases, and 7 bases had no gene match. The DNA of the CDR3 is TGTGCCAGCTCACCAAGGGACAGCCTGGGCTCCTATAATTCACCCCTCCACTTT. Amino acids: CASSPRDSLGSYNSPLHF.

The V gene is TRBV7-9, the J gene TRBJ2-7; a weak D match, TRBD1 (7 bases). Per the germline V gene, CDR1 is SEHNR and CDR2 is FQNEAQ (reference sequence). The CDR3 loop spans 15 amino acids. V lost 4 bases and J lost 2, with 15 bases in between. CDR3 sequence (DNA): TGTGCCAGCAGCTCGAGGACAGGACTAACCTACGAGCAGTACTTC. Translation: CASSSRTGLTYEQYF. Based on the CDR3 plus reference TRBV7-9 and TRBJ2-7, the full variable domain is DTGVSQNPRHKITKRGQNVTFRCDPISEHNRLYWYRQTLGQGPEFLTYFQNEAQLEKSRLLSDRFSAERPKGSFSTLEIQRTEQGDSAMYLCASSSRTGLTYEQYFGPGTRLTVT.

CDR3 sequence: CASSIQPTGNGYTF. CDR3 nucleotide sequence: TGTGCCAGCAGCATTCAACCGACAGGGAATGGCTACACCTTC. This rearrangement joins TRBV7-2 to TRBJ1-2, with 7 bases matching TRBD1. The CDR3 is 14 amino acids. The V segment lost 5 bases and the J segment 6 bases; nucleotides outside the gene matches: 9. From germline, CDR1 is SGHTA and CDR2 FQGNSA.